This T cell receptor (beta chain) was recorded in a study of cytomegalovirus exposure and HLA in healthy donors. Looking at the study overall: Ancestry clustering placed 70% to 90% of several hundred genotyped donors in the Caucasian-associated cluster. Findings of the study overall: 164 TCR beta chains were listed as cytomegalovirus-associated. Trimming of TCR beta V- and J-genes showed a link, identified in a later analysis, to a missense DCLRE1C variant.

The primer mix had 60 Vbeta and 13 Jbeta primers. TCRdb's table, derived via immunoSEQ multiplex PCR, lists solely in-frame clones and lacks some. The table lists 100,000 to 150,000 clones. On this clone itself: Its antigen is undetermined.

The sequencing sample was made of PBMCs. The sequence was obtained from a man younger than 45 in good health and CMV-seronegative.

CDR3 bases: TGCAGCGTTGCCGGACAGGGCGGGAGCACTGAAGCTTTCTTT. This gives the protein CSVAGQGGSTEAFF. The chain joins TRBV29-1 to TRBJ1-1; 8 bases align to TRBD1. The CDR3 covers 14 residues. The germline gives CDR1 SQVTM, CDR2 ANQGSEA. J gave up 4 bases and V 4 bases, and 8 bases lay outside the gene matches.